One TCR beta chain is described in this entry. The CDR3 loop spans 14 amino acids. Trimming took 11 bases from V and 6 from J, leaving 21 bases between them. The germline CDR1 and CDR2 sequences are SNHLY and FYNNEI. Random hexamers were used to reverse transcribe about 0.5 to 1 ug of RNA. TCRdb ran MiXCR on the immunoSEQ multiplex PCR reads and lists one entry per CDR3 protein. In the table there are fewer than 300,000 distinct CDR3 sequences, around 83% of which are singletons. The data stem from a study of CD8 T cells in Susac syndrome. In the multiple sclerosis control group, patients were treatment-naive and had stable or active relapsing-remitting disease. The TEMRA cells underwent FACS enrichment, while the CD8+ and CD4+ T cells underwent negative isolation.

Sequencing input: CD8+ T cells from PBMCs. The V gene is TRBV2, the J gene TRBJ2-3; D might be TRBD1 or TRBD2, each matching 7 bases. This receptor was identified in a human donor with multiple sclerosis. CDR3 amino acids: CALIGGGSRDTQYF. The CDR3 DNA reads TGTGCCCTCATAGGGGGCGGGAGCCGGGATACGCAGTATTTT. The full variable domain, its missing parts supplied by reference TRBV2 and TRBJ2-3, is EPEVTQTPSHQVTQMGQEVILRCVPISNHLYFYWYRQILGQKVEFLVSFYNNEISEKSEIFDDQFSVERPDGSNFTLKIRSTKLEDSAMYFCALIGGGSRDTQYFGPGTRLTVL.